This T cell receptor beta chain comes out of a study of blood T cell repertoires in COVID-19. The protocol was immunoSEQ multiplex PCR, while the TCRdb copy is restricted to in-frame clones and leaves out a portion. The sample includes 150,000 to 160,000 clones, around 79% seen only once; the top ten take roughly 1.7%. The CDR3 totals 15 residues. V dropped 4 bases and J dropped 3 bases, with 13 bases sitting between them. The germline V gene has CDR1 LNHDA and CDR2 SQIVND (reference sequence). Input material: peripheral blood. The chain carries TRBV19 and TRBJ1-3, with D perhaps matching TRBD1 (6 bases). The TCR comes from an elderly man with acute or convalescent COVID-19. The CDR3 loop reads CASSTRGRRGNTIYF. The DNA for the CDR3 is TGTGCCAGTAGTACCAGGGGCCGTCGTGGAAACACCATATATTTT.